A single sample is the source of the 11 T cell receptor beta chains below, sequenced in a study of T cell repertoires in cytomegalovirus infection. The antigens of these receptors remain unknown. TCRdb processed the reads anew with MiXCR; each CDR3 protein has one entry. Among under 150,000 distinct CDR3 sequences listed, approximately 24% were seen once. Source material: PBMCs, sequenced either directly or after in vitro stimulation (not recorded which). These receptors all come from a human donor in good health (CMV status not recorded). Some clones in this sample may be carry-over from other donors' samples.

Only a few counts were recorded for this clonotype. The rearrangement uses TRBV10-3 and TRBJ2-1; 12 bases fit TRBD2. The CDR3 consists of 14 residues. V was clipped by 2 bases and J by 7 bases; unmatched bases: 0. The germline V gene encodes CDR1 ENHRY and CDR2 SYGVKD. The CDR3 reads CAISEGTSGNEQFF. In DNA, the CDR3 is TGTGCCATCAGTGAGGGGACTAGCGGGAATGAGCAGTTCTTC.

CDR3 protein: CASSYSWGTGVIFGTEAFF. The CDR3, as DNA: TGTGCCAGCAGTTACTCGTGGGGGACAGGGGTGATCTTTGGTACTGAAGCTTTCTTT. The chain uses TRBV6-2 or TRBV6-3 and TRBJ1-1; 10 positions match TRBD1. V lost 0 bases, J lost 5 bases, and 15 bases stayed unmatched. The CDR3 length is 19 residues. Germline lookup yields CDR1 MNHEY and CDR2 SVGEGT.

This clonotype has only a few counts. This rearrangement joins TRBV12-3 or TRBV12-4 to TRBJ2-6, with 9 bases matching TRBD2. J lost 1 base, V lost 1 base, and 11 bases had no gene match. The CDR3 runs 20 residues. CDR3 DNA: TGTGCCAGCAGTTTAGTTTCCCTCCTAGCGGGAAGATCTGGGGCCAACGTCCTGACTTTC. It codes for CASSLVSLLAGRSGANVLTF.

This chain uses TRBV6-2 or TRBV6-3 with TRBJ2-3, with 13 bases that match TRBD2. Germline V gives CDR1 MNHEY, CDR2 SVGEGT. The CDR3 is 18 amino acids. The trim removed 5 bases at V and 3 bases at J, leaving 11 bases unmatched. The CDR3 loop reads CASSKTRTSGRATDTQYF. The CDR3 DNA is TGTGCCAGCAGTAAAACTCGGACTAGCGGGAGAGCAACAGATACGCAGTATTTT.

This clonotype has just a few counts. V and J are TRBV15 and TRBJ2-7; D call uncertain. The V gene's germline CDR1 is LNHNV and CDR2 YYDKDF (reference sequence). There are 11 residues in the CDR3. V was pared by 8 bases and J by 3 bases, with 8 bases between. The CDR3 coding sequence is TGTGCCACCTATAACTACTACGAGCAGTACGTC. This codes for CATYNYYEQYV.

The chain recombines TRBV5-1 with TRBJ2-7; 7 bases map to TRBD1. The trim removed 3 bases at V and 5 bases at J, leaving 11 bases unmatched. Germline values: CDR1 SGHRS, CDR2 YFSETQ. This CDR3 comprises 15 residues. The CDR3 DNA reads as TGCGCCAGCAGCTCTCATGGACAGGAGGCGAACGAGCAGTACTTC. This sequence encodes CASSSHGQEANEQYF.

The V call is TRBV2, the J call TRBJ2-7, with D perhaps TRBD1 or TRBD2 (5 bases each). Trimming stripped 8 bases from V and 2 bases from J, with 13 bases between. The CDR3 sequence is 13 residues long. From germline, CDR1 is SNHLY and CDR2 FYNNEI. The CDR3 spells CASARDAAYEQYF. In DNA, the CDR3 is TGTGCCAGCGCCCGGGACGCCGCCTACGAGCAGTACTTC. Complete variable domain (other parts from reference TRBV2 and TRBJ2-7): EPEVTQTPSHQVTQMGQEVILRCVPISNHLYFYWYRQILGQKVEFLVSFYNNEISEKSEIFDDQFSVERPDGSNFTLKIRSTKLEDSAMYFCASARDAAYEQYFGPGTRLTVT.

The V and J genes are TRBV20-1 and TRBJ2-7; 10 bases agree with TRBD2. Germline CDR1 and CDR2: DFQATT and SNEGSKA (reference sequence). The CDR3 covers 15 residues. V lost 5 bases and J lost 2; bases outside the gene matches: 9. CDR3 bases: TGCAGTGCTCTTTCCCCGGGACTAGCGACCTACGAGCAGTACTTC. It is translated as CSALSPGLATYEQYF.

The V call is TRBV19, the J call TRBJ1-5; 10 positions match TRBD1. This CDR3 has 14 residues. The germline CDR1 and CDR2 sequences are LNHDA and SQIVND (reference sequence). Germline trimming cut 5 bases from V and 7 bases from J; bases unmatched to any gene: 5. The CDR3 sequence: CASSGADRGQPQHF. CDR3 nucleotide sequence: TGTGCCAGTAGTGGGGCGGACAGGGGGCAGCCCCAGCATTTT.

This clonotype has just a few counts. This chain joins TRBV7-9 and TRBJ2-2; no clear D. The V end lost 5 bases, the J end lost 1 base, and 11 bases lay between the germline ends. Per germline, CDR1 SEHNR and CDR2 FQNEAQ (reference sequence). The CDR3 spans 15 residues. CDR3 region: CASSQGSGNTGELFF. In DNA form, the CDR3 reads TGTGCCAGCAGCCAAGGTTCAGGGAACACCGGGGAGCTGTTTTTT.

At least ten counts were recorded for this clonotype. The chain combines TRBV19 with TRBJ2-1; 7 bases agree with TRBD2. The J segment lost 2 bases and the V segment lost 3 bases, leaving 10 bases of the junction unmatched. Germline values: CDR1 LNHDA, CDR2 SQIVND (reference sequence). CDR3 length: 17 amino acids. CDR3 residues: CASSIEKTGTTYNEQFF. CDR3 sequence (DNA): TGTGCCAGTAGTATTGAAAAGACGGGGACTACCTACAATGAGCAGTTCTTC.